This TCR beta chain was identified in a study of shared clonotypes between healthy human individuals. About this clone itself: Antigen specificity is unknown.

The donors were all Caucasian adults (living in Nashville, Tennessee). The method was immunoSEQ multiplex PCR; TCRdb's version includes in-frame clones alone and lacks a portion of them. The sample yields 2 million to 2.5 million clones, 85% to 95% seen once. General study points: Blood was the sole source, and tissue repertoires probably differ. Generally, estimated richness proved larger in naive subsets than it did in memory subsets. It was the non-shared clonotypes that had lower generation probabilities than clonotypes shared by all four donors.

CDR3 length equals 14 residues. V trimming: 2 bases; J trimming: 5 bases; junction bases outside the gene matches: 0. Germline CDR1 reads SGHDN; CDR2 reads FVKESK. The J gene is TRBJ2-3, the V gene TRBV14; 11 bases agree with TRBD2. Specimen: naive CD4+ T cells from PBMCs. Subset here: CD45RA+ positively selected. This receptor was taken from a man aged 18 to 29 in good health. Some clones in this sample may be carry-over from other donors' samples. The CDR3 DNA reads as TGTGCCAGCAGCCAACTAGCGGGAGGAGATACGCAGTATTTT. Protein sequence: CASSQLAGGDTQYF.